Listed below are T cell receptor beta chains from one sample, sequenced in a study of blood T cell dynamics during melanoma immunotherapy. Libraries were prepared by immunoSEQ multiplex PCR; TCRdb keeps only in-frame clonotypes and omits some of them. The sample shows around 8,100 clones, roughly 86% of them seen only once. The sequences come from blood, collected from a patient treated with checkpoint blockade. The receptors originated from a human donor with melanoma. CDR3s include the opening cysteine and the closing phenylalanine or tryptophan. The D gene is left open where the match is weak. Size is stated for part of the rows, as once, few or many counts, or as a class when the clone is expanded.

D	size	V	J	CDR3	DNA
-	-	TRBV7-9	TRBJ2-7	CASSAGTSGEQYF	TGTGCCAGCAGCGCGGGGACGTCCGGCGAGCAGTACTTC
TRBD2	-	TRBV4-3	TRBJ2-3	CASSRRLADSTDTQYF	TGCGCCAGCAGCCGCAGACTAGCGGATAGCACAGATACGCAGTATTTT
TRBD1	-	TRBV6-5	TRBJ2-2	CASSYRDRSIGELFF	TGTGCCAGCAGTTACCGGGACAGGTCGATCGGGGAGCTGTTTTTT
-	once	TRBV29-1	TRBJ2-1	CSVEISSQFF	TGCAGCGTTGAAATATCGAGCCAGTTCTTC
TRBD1	-	TRBV28	TRBJ1-1	CASSLYRGYTEAFF	TGTGCCAGCAGCCTATACAGGGGATACACTGAAGCTTTCTTT
TRBD1	-	TRBV11-2	TRBJ1-5	CASSFSGGENQPQHF	TGTGCCAGCAGCTTTTCAGGGGGCGAAAATCAGCCCCAGCATTTT
-	-	TRBV11-2	TRBJ2-1	CASSSGPDNEQFF	TGTGCCAGCAGCTCCGGCCCCGACAATGAGCAGTTCTTC
-	-	TRBV15	TRBJ2-7	CATSRDSQRGSYEQYF	TGTGCCACCAGCAGAGATAGTCAGCGCGGCTCCTACGAGCAGTACTTC
-	-	TRBV28	TRBJ1-2	CASSLASVSYGYTF	TGTGCCAGCAGTTTAGCCAGCGTCTCCTATGGCTACACCTTC
TRBD1	-	TRBV19	TRBJ1-5	CASSGDRYSNQPQHF	TGTGCCAGTAGTGGGGACAGGTATAGCAATCAGCCCCAGCATTTT
-	-	TRBV18	TRBJ1-3	CASSPNWGGGNTIYF	TGTGCCAGCTCACCAAACTGGGGAGGTGGAAACACCATATATTTT
-	-	TRBV11-2	TRBJ2-5	CASSLTPSRVGRETQYF	TGTGCCAGCAGCTTGACCCCTAGCAGGGTCGGTCGGGAGACCCAGTACTTC
-	-	TRBV19	TRBJ2-7	CASSTANSGYTYEQYF	TGTGCCAGTAGTACTGCGAATTCGGGCTACACCTACGAGCAGTACTTC
TRBD2	-	TRBV29-1	TRBJ2-3	CSVSGLAGPADTQYF	TGCAGCGTCAGCGGACTAGCGGGACCTGCAGATACGCAGTATTTT
-	-	TRBV4-1	TRBJ1-5	CASSQEGSSNQPQHF	TGCGCCAGCAGCCAAGAGGGCAGTAGCAATCAGCCCCAGCATTTT
-	-	TRBV4-1	TRBJ1-1	CASSRASGGLGGTEAFF	TGCGCCAGCAGCCGAGCAAGCGGGGGGCTGGGAGGAACTGAAGCTTTCTTT
-	once	TRBV11-2	TRBJ2-1	CASSLGGAKLYNEQFF	TGTGCCAGCAGCTTAGGAGGGGCTAAGCTCTACAATGAGCAGTTCTTC
-	-	TRBV28	TRBJ2-7	CASLGSGRSYEQYF	TGTGCCTCCCTGGGCTCGGGACGGTCCTACGAGCAGTACTTC
-	few	TRBV19	TRBJ2-7	CASSMSGTGLGLGQYF	TGTGCCAGTAGTATGTCAGGGACGGGACTCGGACTGGGGCAGTACTTC
-	-	TRBV29-1	TRBJ2-7	CSVGARAGTYEQYF	TGCAGCGTTGGGGCTAGGGCGGGGACCTACGAGCAGTACTTC
-	-	TRBV18	TRBJ1-2	CASSPPAQPNYGYTF	TGTGCCAGCTCACCACCGGCACAGCCTAACTATGGCTACACCTTC
TRBD1	-	TRBV5-1	TRBJ2-1	CASSSQGADDNEQFF	TGCGCCAGCAGCTCACAGGGGGCGGATGACAATGAGCAGTTCTTC
-	-	TRBV2	TRBJ1-4	CASSDNSVNEKLFF	TGTGCCAGCAGTGATAACAGCGTTAATGAAAAACTGTTTTTT
-	-	TRBV18	TRBJ1-3	CASSPLATGISGNTIYF	TGTGCCAGCTCACCGTTAGCAACCGGGATTTCTGGAAACACCATATATTTT
TRBD2	-	TRBV7-8	TRBJ2-5	CASSLARLAGGSETQYF	TGTGCCAGCAGCTTAGCGCGCCTAGCGGGGGGTTCGGAGACCCAGTACTTC
TRBD1	-	TRBV15	TRBJ2-1	CATRDRDYNEQFF	TGTGCCACCAGGGACAGGGATTACAATGAGCAGTTCTTC
TRBD2	-	TRBV9	TRBJ2-1	CASSASSTSRGSYNEQFF	TGTGCCAGCAGCGCTTCTTCGACTAGCCGGGGCTCCTACAATGAGCAGTTCTTC
TRBD1	once	TRBV19	TRBJ2-5	CASSMTGSGETQYF	TGTGCCAGTAGTATGACAGGGTCGGGGGAGACCCAGTACTTC
-	-	TRBV28	TRBJ2-6	CASSLKTGGVYGANVLTF	TGTGCCAGCAGTTTAAAGACAGGTGGAGTATATGGGGCCAACGTCCTGACTTTC
TRBD1	few	TRBV28	TRBJ1-1	CASSRRPGTGLTAEAFF	TGTGCCAGCAGCCGACGTCCCGGGACAGGGTTGACGGCTGAAGCTTTCTTT
-	-	TRBV7-7	TRBJ2-3	CASSLALPPTRDTQYF	TGTGCTAGCAGCTTAGCGCTCCCCCCGACTAGAGATACGCAGTATTTT
-	-	TRBV9	TRBJ2-1	CASRIALGGTSDEQFF	TGTGCCAGCAGGATCGCTTTGGGGGGTACCTCGGATGAGCAGTTCTTC
TRBD2	-	TRBV6-6	TRBJ2-5	CASSQRTSGGTQYF	TGTGCCAGCAGTCAACGGACTAGCGGGGGGACCCAGTACTTC
-	-	TRBV6-5	TRBJ2-1	CASSPGWEYGEQFF	TGTGCCAGCAGTCCGGGGTGGGAGTATGGGGAGCAGTTCTTC
TRBD1	few	TRBV7-9	TRBJ1-2	CASSSWDRGHNYGYTF	TGTGCCAGCAGCTCCTGGGACAGGGGGCATAACTATGGCTACACCTTC
-	-	TRBV7-9	TRBJ2-2	CASSSPYGSTGELFF	TGTGCCAGCAGCTCTCCCTATGGGAGCACCGGGGAGCTGTTTTTT
-	-	TRBV7-2	TRBJ1-4	CASSLFRDPPGLFF	TGTGCCAGCAGCTTATTCAGAGACCCCCCGGGGCTGTTTTTT
-	-	TRBV6-5	TRBJ1-5	CASSYDGRQPQHF	TGTGCCAGCAGTTACGATGGGCGGCAGCCCCAGCATTTT
-	-	TRBV28	TRBJ1-5	CASGPEVRPQHF	TGTGCCTCCGGGCCGGAGGTGAGGCCCCAGCATTTT
-	-	TRBV4-3	TRBJ2-6	CASSQDNSFSGANVLTF	TGCGCCAGCAGCCAAGATAACAGTTTCTCTGGGGCCAACGTCCTGACTTTC
TRBD2	-	TRBV7-9	TRBJ2-7	CASNIAGSSHEQYF	TGTGCCAGCAACATAGCGGGGAGCTCCCACGAGCAGTACTTC
-	few	TRBV25-1	TRBJ1-4	CASSDSGHNEKLFF	TGTGCCAGCAGTGACTCCGGACATAATGAAAAACTGTTTTTT
-	-	TRBV5-4	TRBJ2-2	CASSPDPRGTGELFF	TGTGCCAGCAGCCCGGACCCCCGGGGCACCGGGGAGCTGTTTTTT